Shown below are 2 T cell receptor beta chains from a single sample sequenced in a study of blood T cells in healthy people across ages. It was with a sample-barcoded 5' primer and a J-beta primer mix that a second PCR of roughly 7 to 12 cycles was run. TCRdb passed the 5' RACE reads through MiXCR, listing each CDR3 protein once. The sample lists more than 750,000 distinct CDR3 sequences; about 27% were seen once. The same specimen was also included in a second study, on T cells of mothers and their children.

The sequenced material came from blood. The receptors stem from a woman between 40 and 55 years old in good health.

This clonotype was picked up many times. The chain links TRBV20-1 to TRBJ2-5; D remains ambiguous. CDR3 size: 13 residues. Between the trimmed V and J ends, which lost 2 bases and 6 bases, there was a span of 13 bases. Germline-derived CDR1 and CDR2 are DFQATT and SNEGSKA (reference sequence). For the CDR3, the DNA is TGCAGTGCTAGACCCCGACTGGTCCAGACCCAGTACTTC. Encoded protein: CSARPRLVQTQYF.

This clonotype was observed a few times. The CDR3 loop is CASSFQGGASGYTF. The CDR3 DNA sequence: TGTGCCAGCAGTTTTCAGGGGGGCGCATCGGGCTACACCTTC. The V and J genes are TRBV28 and TRBJ1-2, with 7 bases identical to TRBD1. With V trimmed by 3 bases and J by 8 bases, 9 bases remained unmatched. The CDR3 sequence is 14 residues long. Germline V lookup: CDR1 MDHEN, CDR2 SYDVKM.